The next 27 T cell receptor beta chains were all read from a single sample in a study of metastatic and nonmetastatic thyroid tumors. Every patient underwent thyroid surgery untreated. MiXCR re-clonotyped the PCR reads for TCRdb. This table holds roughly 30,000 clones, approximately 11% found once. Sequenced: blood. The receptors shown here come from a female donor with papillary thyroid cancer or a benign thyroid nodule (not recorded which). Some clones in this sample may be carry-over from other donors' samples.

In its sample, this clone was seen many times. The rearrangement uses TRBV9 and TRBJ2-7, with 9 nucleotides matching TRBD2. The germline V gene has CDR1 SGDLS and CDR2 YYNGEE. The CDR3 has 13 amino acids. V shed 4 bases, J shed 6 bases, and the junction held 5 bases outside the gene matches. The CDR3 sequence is CASSPPSGAEQYF. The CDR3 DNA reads TGTGCCAGCAGCCCACCTAGCGGGGCCGAGCAGTACTTC.

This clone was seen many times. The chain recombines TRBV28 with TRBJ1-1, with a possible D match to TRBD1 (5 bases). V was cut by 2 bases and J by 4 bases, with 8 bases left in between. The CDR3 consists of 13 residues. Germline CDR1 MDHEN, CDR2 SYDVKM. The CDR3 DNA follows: TGTGCCAGCAGTTTAGGGAGGGGCACTGAAGCTTTCTTT. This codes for CASSLGRGTEAFF.

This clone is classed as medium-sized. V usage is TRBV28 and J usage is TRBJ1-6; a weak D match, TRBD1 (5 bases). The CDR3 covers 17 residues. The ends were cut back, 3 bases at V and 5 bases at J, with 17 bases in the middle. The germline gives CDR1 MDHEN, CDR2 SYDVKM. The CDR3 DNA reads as TGTGCCAGCAGTTTGGGGGGAGGGTACCTCAATAATTCACCCCTCCACTTT. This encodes CASSLGGGYLNNSPLHF.

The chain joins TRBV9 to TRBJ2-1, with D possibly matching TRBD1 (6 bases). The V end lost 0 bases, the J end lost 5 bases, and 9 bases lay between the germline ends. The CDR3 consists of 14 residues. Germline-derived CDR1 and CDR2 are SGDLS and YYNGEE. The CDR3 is CASSVGGQDNEQFF. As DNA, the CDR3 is TGTGCCAGCAGCGTAGGGGGGCAGGACAATGAGCAGTTCTTC.

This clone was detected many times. The CDR3 nucleotides are TGTGCCAGTAGTATTGGGACAGGGGGCGTCTCCTACGAGCAGTACTTC. This translates into CASSIGTGGVSYEQYF. This chain connects TRBV19 to TRBJ2-7, with TRBD1 identical over 12 bases. J was trimmed by 0 bases and V by 3 bases; bases with no gene match: 3. Germline V gene lookup returns CDR1 LNHDA and CDR2 SQIVND (reference sequence). The CDR3 is made up of 16 amino acids. The full variable domain, completed using reference TRBV19 and TRBJ2-7, is DGGITQSPKYLFRKEGQNVTLSCEQNLNHDAMYWYRQDPGQGLRLIYYSQIVNDFQKGDIAEGYSVSREKKESFPLTVTSAQKNPTAFYLCASSIGTGGVSYEQYFGPGTRLTVT.

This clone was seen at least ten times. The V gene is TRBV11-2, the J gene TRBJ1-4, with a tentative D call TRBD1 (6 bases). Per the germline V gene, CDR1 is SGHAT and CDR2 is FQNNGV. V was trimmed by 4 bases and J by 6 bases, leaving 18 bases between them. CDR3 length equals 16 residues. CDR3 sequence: CASSSRGAGVDEKLFF. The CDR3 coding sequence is TGTGCCAGCAGCTCCCGGGGGGCAGGGGTGGATGAAAAACTGTTTTTT.

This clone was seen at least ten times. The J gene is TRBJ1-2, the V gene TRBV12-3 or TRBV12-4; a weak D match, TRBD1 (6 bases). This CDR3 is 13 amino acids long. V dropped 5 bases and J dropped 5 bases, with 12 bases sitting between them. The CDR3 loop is CASSRGHVYGYTF. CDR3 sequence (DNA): TGTGCCAGCAGTCGGGGACACGTTTATGGCTACACCTTC.

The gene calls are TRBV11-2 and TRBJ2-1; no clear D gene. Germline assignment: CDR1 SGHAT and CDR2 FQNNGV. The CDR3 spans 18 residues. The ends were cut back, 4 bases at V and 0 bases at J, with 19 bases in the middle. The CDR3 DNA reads TGTGCCAGCAGCTCCGTCCGGCCACCGGTGATCTCCTACAATGAGCAGTTCTTC. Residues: CASSSVRPPVISYNEQFF.

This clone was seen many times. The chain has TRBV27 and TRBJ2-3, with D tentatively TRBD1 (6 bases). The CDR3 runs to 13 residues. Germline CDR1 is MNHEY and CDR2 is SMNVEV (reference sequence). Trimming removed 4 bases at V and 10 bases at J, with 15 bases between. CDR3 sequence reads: CASSSEQGIAQYF. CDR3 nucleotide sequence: TGTGCCAGCAGTTCCGAACAGGGAATCGCGCAGTATTTT.

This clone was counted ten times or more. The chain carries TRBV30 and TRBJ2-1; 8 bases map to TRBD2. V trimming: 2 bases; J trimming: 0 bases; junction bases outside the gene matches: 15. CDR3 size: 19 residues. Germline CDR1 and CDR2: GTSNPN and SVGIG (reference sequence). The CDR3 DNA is TGTGCCTGGAGTTTAAAGGGTAGCGGGGCTCTAAGCTCCTACAATGAGCAGTTCTTC. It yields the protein CAWSLKGSGALSSYNEQFF. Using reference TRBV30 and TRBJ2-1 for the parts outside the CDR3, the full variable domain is SQTIHQWPATLVQPVGSPLSLECTVEGTSNPNLYWYRQAAGRGLQLLFYSVGIGQISSEVPQNLSASRPQDRQFILSSKKLLLSDSGFYLCAWSLKGSGALSSYNEQFFGPGTRLTVL.

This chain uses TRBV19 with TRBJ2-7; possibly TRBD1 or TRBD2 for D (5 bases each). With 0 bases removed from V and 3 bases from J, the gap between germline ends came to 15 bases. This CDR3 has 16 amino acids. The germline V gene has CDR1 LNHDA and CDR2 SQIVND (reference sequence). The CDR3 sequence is CASSIDGTTINYEQYF. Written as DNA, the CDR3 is TGTGCCAGTAGTATAGATGGGACGACAATCAACTACGAGCAGTACTTC.

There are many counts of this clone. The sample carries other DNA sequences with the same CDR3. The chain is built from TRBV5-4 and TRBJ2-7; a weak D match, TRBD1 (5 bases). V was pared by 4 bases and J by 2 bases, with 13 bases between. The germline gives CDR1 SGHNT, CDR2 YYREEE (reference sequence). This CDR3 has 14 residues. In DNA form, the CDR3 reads TGTGCCAGCAGCACGATCGACAGAGCCTACGAGCAGTACTTC. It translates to CASSTIDRAYEQYF.

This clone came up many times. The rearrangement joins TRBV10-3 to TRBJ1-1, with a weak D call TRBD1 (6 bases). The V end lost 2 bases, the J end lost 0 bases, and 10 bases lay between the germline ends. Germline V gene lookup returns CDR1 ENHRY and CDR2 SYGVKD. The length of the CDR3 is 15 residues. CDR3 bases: TGTGCCATCAGTGAGGGGGACACGTTGAACACTGAAGCTTTCTTT. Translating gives CAISEGDTLNTEAFF.

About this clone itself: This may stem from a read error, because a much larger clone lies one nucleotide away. This CDR3 reads CASSPRPAGYDGYTF. The DNA of the CDR3 is TGTGCCAGCAGCCCACGCCCCGCGGGGTATGATGGCTACACCTTC. This sequence joins TRBV5-5 and TRBJ1-2, with D unclear. Trimming pared 4 bases from V and 6 bases from J, leaving 19 bases between. CDR1 and CDR2 (germline): SGHKS, YYEKEE (reference sequence). The CDR3 covers 15 residues.

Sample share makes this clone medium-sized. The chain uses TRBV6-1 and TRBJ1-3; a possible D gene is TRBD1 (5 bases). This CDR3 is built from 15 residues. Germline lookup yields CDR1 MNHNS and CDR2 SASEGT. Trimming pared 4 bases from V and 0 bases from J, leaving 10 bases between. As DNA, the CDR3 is TGTGCCAGCAGTGCGGGGCGGCTCTCTGGAAACACCATATATTTT. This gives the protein CASSAGRLSGNTIYF.

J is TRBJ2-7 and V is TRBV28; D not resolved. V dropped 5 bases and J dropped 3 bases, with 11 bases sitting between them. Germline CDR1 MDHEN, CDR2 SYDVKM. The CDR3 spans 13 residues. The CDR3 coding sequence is TGTGCCAGCAGTCCAGGCCCAATCTACGAGCAGTACTTC. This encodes CASSPGPIYEQYF.

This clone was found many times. The CDR3 DNA reads TGTGCCAGCAGTTCGACTATTACGGATACGCAGTATTTT. This encodes CASSSTITDTQYF. The chain carries TRBV12-3 or TRBV12-4 and TRBJ2-3, with a weak D call TRBD2 (5 bases). CDR3 length: 13 residues. V was pared by 4 bases and J by 6 bases, with 11 bases between.

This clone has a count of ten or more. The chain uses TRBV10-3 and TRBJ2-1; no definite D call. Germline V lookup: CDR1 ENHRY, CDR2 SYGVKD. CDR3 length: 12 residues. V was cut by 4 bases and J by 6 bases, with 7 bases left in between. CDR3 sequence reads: CAISAPSNEQFF. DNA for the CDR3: TGTGCCATCAGTGCCCCGTCCAATGAGCAGTTCTTC.

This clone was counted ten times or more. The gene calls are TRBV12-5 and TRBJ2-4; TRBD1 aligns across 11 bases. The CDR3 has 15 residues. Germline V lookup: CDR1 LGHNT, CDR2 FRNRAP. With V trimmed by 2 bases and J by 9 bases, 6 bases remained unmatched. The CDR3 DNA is TGTGCTAGTGGTTTGTACGGGACAGGGGGAGGCATTCAGTACTTC. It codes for CASGLYGTGGGIQYF. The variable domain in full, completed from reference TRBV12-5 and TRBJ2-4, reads DARVTQTPRHKVTEMGQEVTMRCQPILGHNTVFWYRQTMMQGLELLAYFRNRAPLDDSGMPKDRFSAEMPDATLATLKIQPSEPRDSAVYFCASGLYGTGGGIQYFGAGTRLSVL.

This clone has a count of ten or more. The CDR3 nucleotides read TGTGCCAGTACCGAAAGTAGGCAGGGGAACTCCGAGCAGTACTTC. Translation: CASTESRQGNSEQYF. The rearrangement links TRBV19 to TRBJ2-7, with D perhaps matching TRBD1 (6 bases). The CDR3 covers 15 residues. V lost 7 bases and J lost 6, with 22 bases in between. CDR1 and CDR2 from the germline V gene are LNHDA and SQIVND (reference sequence).

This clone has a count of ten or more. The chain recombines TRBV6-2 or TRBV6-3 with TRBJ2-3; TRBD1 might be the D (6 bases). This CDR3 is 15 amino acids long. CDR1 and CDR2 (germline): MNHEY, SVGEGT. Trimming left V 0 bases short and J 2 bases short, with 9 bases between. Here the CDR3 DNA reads TGTGCCAGCAGTTACTCGCACAGGGACACAGATACGCAGTATTTT. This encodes CASSYSHRDTDTQYF.

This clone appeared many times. The CDR3 DNA reads TGTGCCACCCGGGGGGGGCGAACTGAAGCTTTCTTT. Its protein product is CATRGGRTEAFF. The chain couples TRBV27 to TRBJ1-1, with D possibly TRBD1 on 6 matching bases. Germline lookup yields CDR1 MNHEY and CDR2 SMNVEV (reference sequence). Trimming pared 10 bases from V and 5 bases from J, leaving 14 bases between. The CDR3 consists of 12 residues.

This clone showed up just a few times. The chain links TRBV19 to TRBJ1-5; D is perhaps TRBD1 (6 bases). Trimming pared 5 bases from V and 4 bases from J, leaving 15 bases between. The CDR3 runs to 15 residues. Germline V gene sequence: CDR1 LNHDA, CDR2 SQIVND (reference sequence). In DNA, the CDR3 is TGTGCCAGTAGTTGGGGGGCAGGCGGAAATCAGCCCCAGCATTTT. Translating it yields CASSWGAGGNQPQHF.

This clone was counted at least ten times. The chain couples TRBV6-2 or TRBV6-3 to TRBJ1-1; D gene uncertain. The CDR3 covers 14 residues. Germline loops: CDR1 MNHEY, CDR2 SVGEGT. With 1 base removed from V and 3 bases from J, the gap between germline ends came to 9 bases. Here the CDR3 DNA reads TGTGCCAGCAGTTACTTGGGCGAGGACACTGAAGCTTTCTTT. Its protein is CASSYLGEDTEAFF.

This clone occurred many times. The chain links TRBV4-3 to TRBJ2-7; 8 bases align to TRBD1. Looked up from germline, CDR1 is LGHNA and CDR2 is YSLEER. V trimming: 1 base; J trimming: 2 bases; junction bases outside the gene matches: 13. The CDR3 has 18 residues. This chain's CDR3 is CASSQARGMGGQAYEQYF. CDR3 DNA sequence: TGCGCCAGCAGCCAAGCTCGGGGGATGGGGGGACAGGCCTACGAGCAGTACTTC.

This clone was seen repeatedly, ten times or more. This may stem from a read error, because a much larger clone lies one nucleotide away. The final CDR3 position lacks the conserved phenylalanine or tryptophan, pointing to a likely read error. The CDR3 bases are TGTGCCAGCATGGAGTCGATGTTGGGTGGCTACACCCTC. This sequence encodes CASMESMLGGYTL. The chain is built from TRBV28 and TRBJ1-2; D unclear. Per the germline V gene, CDR1 is MDHEN and CDR2 is SYDVKM. The CDR3 is made up of 13 amino acids. V lost 7 bases and J 7 bases, leaving 16 bases between the germline ends.

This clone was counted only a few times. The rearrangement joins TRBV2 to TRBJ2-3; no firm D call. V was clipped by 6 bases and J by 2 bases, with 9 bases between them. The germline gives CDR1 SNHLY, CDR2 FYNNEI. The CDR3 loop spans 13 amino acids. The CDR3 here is CASSETTTDTQYF. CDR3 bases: TGTGCCAGCAGCGAAACTACCACAGATACGCAGTATTTT.